This T cell receptor (beta chain) was documented in a study of identical twins. General study results and limits: In zero-insertion analyses, partial confounding could arise from invariant MAIT and iNKT cells. Within cord blood, abundant beta clonotypes carried fewer insertions, but memory repertoires showed no such trend.

TCRdb itself ran the 5' RACE reads through MiXCR, one entry per CDR3 protein. Among 640,000 or so distinct CDR3 sequences listed, 5.5% to 7.5% were seen once. The CDR3 sequence is 15 residues long. V was clipped by 5 bases and J by 4 bases, with 14 bases between them. This clonotype was seen repeatedly, ten times or more. Its target is unknown. This clonotype originated in a young man in good health. Specimen: naive T cells sorted from blood. The chain combines TRBV12-3 or TRBV12-4 with TRBJ2-2; D is possibly TRBD1 (7 bases). The CDR3 DNA sequence: TGTGCCAGCAGTCTTGGAGGGGGCACCACCGGGGAGCTGTTTTTT. Its translation is CASSLGGGTTGELFF.